A selection of T cell receptor beta chains follows, all from one sample in a study of cytomegalovirus exposure and HLA in healthy donors. Repertoires were generated with immunoSEQ multiplex PCR, while TCRdb's copy carries only in-frame clones and drops some. Seen here are more than 90,000 clones, approximately 80% observed once, and the top ten hold about 0.92%. Sample: PBMCs. The receptors derive from a woman between 25 and 40 years old in good health and CMV-seronegative. CDR3s include the opening cysteine and the closing phenylalanine or tryptophan. The D gene is left open where the match is weak. Only some rows state a clone size, as once, few, many or a class for expanded clones.

d_gene,v_gene,abundance,j_gene,CDR3nt,CDR3aa
-,TRBV5-1,-,TRBJ1-1,TGCGCCAGCAGCCCACGTGGGGGGTTGGATGCTTTCTTT,CASSPRGGLDAFF
TRBD1,TRBV30,-,TRBJ1-5,TGTGCCTGTGGACAGGGACCCAATCAGCCCCAGCATTTT,CACGQGPNQPQHF
-,TRBV14,-,TRBJ2-1,TGTGCCAGCAGCCTAAGGGGGGGGGAGCAGTTCTTC,CASSLRGGEQFF
TRBD2,TRBV11-3,few,TRBJ2-3,TGTGCCAGCAGCTTCATCATTAGCGGGGAAACAGATACGCAGTATTTT,CASSFIISGETDTQYF
-,TRBV25-1,-,TRBJ2-1,TGTGCCAGCAGTGAATACCGGTACTCCTACAATGAGCAGTTCTTC,CASSEYRYSYNEQFF
TRBD1,TRBV7-9,-,TRBJ1-3,TGTGCCAGCAGCTTACAAACCGGGACAGGGACTCACACCATATATTTT,CASSLQTGTGTHTIYF
-,TRBV30,few,TRBJ1-1,TGTGCCTGGAGTAAGGTCGGGGACACTGAAGCTTTCTTT,CAWSKVGDTEAFF
TRBD2,TRBV27,-,TRBJ2-7,TGTGCCAGCAGTTCCACCGGACTAGCTCATGGCTACGAGCAGTACTTC,CASSSTGLAHGYEQYF
-,TRBV9,-,TRBJ2-1,TGTGCCAGCAGCGCCGGACGGACAGCTTACAATGAGCAGTTCTTC,CASSAGRTAYNEQFF
-,TRBV30,-,TRBJ1-2,TGTGCCTGGAGTGCTTCCCACCAGGGTAACTATGGCTACACCTTC,CAWSASHQGNYGYTF
TRBD1,TRBV2,-,TRBJ1-5,TGTGCCAGCAGCCTAGACAGGGCCAATCAGCCCCAGCATTTT,CASSLDRANQPQHF
-,TRBV9,-,TRBJ1-5,TGTGCCAGCAGCCTTACAGAGAATCAGCCCCAGCATTTT,CASSLTENQPQHF
-,TRBV30,-,TRBJ2-2,TGTGCCAACAGGGATACGAACACCGGGGAGCTGTTTTTT,CANRDTNTGELFF
-,TRBV7-6,-,TRBJ2-2,TGTGCCAGCAGCCCTGCGGGCCTGAACACCGGGGAGCTGTTTTTT,CASSPAGLNTGELFF
TRBD2,TRBV4-1,few,TRBJ2-3,TGCGCCAGCAGCCAAGAGGGGGGACTAGTGAAGAGGGAGGGTGCAGATACGCAGTATTTT,CASSQEGGLVKREGADTQYF
-,TRBV7-9,-,TRBJ1-1,TGTGCCAGCAGCCGGAGCGGTCAGGTAGGAACTGAAGCTTTCTTT,CASSRSGQVGTEAFF
-,TRBV29-1,-,TRBJ1-1,TGCAGCGTCGCCACGGGGGGGAGCACTGAAGCTTTCTTT,CSVATGGSTEAFF
TRBD1,TRBV7-2,-,TRBJ1-5,TGTGCCAGCAGCTTATGGCGTGACAGGGATCAGCCCCAGCATTTT,CASSLWRDRDQPQHF
-,TRBV4-2,-,TRBJ1-1,TGTGCCAGCAGCCAAGTTTCAGACGGGACTGAAGCTTTCTTT,CASSQVSDGTEAFF
-,TRBV2,-,TRBJ2-7,TGTGCCAGCAGGGGCGCAGGGTACTACGAGCAGTACTTC,CASRGAGYYEQYF
-,TRBV5-6,few,TRBJ1-6,TGTGCCAGCAGCTTAACAGGTACTAATTCACCCCTCCACTTT,CASSLTGTNSPLHF